The 16 T cell receptor beta chains given below trace back to one sample, sequenced in a study of T cell responses to AZD1222 COVID-19 vaccine. Data came from immunoSEQ multiplex PCR; TCRdb stores just in-frame clones and leaves some out. The sample lists 90,000 to 120,000 clones; 90% to 95% were seen once. Sequencing used peripheral blood, obtained on day 0 of AZD1222 vaccination. These receptor sequences come from an adult in good health.

The chain couples TRBV14 to TRBJ1-3; no firm D call. V lost 1 base to trimming and J lost 4 bases, with 2 bases between them. The CDR3 covers 12 residues. Germline CDR1 reads SGHDN; CDR2 reads FVKESK. CDR3 sequence reads: CASSQVGNTIYF. CDR3 in DNA: TGTGCCAGCAGCCAAGTCGGAAACACCATATATTTT.

The V gene is TRBV28, the J gene TRBJ1-2, with D possibly being TRBD1 (6 bases). The CDR3 extends over 14 amino acids. CDR1 and CDR2 (germline): MDHEN, SYDVKM. V lost 2 bases to trimming and J lost 7 bases, with 14 bases between them. CDR3 residues: CASSLITGSRGYTF. CDR3 DNA sequence: TGTGCCAGCAGTTTAATCACAGGGTCGCGTGGCTACACCTTC.

The V and J genes are TRBV7-7 and TRBJ2-5; TRBD1 matches at 8 bases. The CDR3 loop spans 15 amino acids. Germline V gives CDR1 SSHAT, CDR2 FNYEAQ (reference sequence). Trimming cost V 5 bases and J 4 bases; bases outside gene matches: 9. CDR3 DNA sequence: TGTGCCAGCAGCCGGACAGGGTTCGAAGGAGAGACCCAGTACTTC. Translation gives CASSRTGFEGETQYF.

This clone has only a few counts. The V gene is TRBV6-1, the J gene TRBJ2-7, with D tentatively TRBD1 (5 bases). Germline lookup yields CDR1 MNHNS and CDR2 SASEGT. This CDR3 is built from 12 residues. Trimming removed 1 base at V and 9 bases at J, with 10 bases between. The CDR3 DNA reads as TGTGCCAGCAGTGAAGTGCGGCAGGGGCAGTACTTC. Translated: CASSEVRQGQYF.

The chain couples TRBV30 to TRBJ1-5; no firm D call. The CDR3 runs 15 residues. The V end was cut by 2 bases, the J end by 3 bases, with 14 bases between. Germline CDR1 and CDR2: GTSNPN and SVGIG (reference sequence). CDR3 protein: CAWSIKGGFNQPQHF. CDR3 DNA: TGTGCCTGGAGTATAAAGGGCGGATTCAATCAGCCCCAGCATTTT.

This chain uses TRBV10-3 with TRBJ1-2; D remains unclear. The germline gives CDR1 ENHRY, CDR2 SYGVKD. The CDR3 runs 12 residues. V lost 0 bases and J 8 bases, leaving 7 bases between the germline ends. For the CDR3, the DNA is TGTGCCATCAGTGAGTCCCGGGCAGGCTACACCTTC. This codes for CAISESRAGYTF.

The chain is built from TRBV19 and TRBJ1-1, with a weak D call TRBD1 (5 bases). This CDR3 spans 13 amino acids. Trimming left V 9 bases short and J 4 bases short, with 15 bases between. Germline V gives CDR1 LNHDA, CDR2 SQIVND (reference sequence). DNA of the CDR3: TGTGCCAGCCTCAGCCAGGGTTCCACTGAAGCTTTCTTT. As protein: CASLSQGSTEAFF.

The table lists this clone with a count of one. The J gene is TRBJ1-5, the V gene TRBV6-2 or TRBV6-3, with 12 bases identical to TRBD1. The CDR3 has 18 amino acids. V shed 6 bases, J shed 1 base, and the junction held 10 bases outside the gene matches. CDR1 is MNHEY, CDR2 SVGEGT, per germline. CDR3 amino acids: CASSPGTGGLGSNQPQHF. CDR3 bases: TGTGCCAGCAGCCCGGGGACAGGGGGCCTTGGGAGCAATCAGCCCCAGCATTTT.

The chain has TRBV18 and TRBJ2-2; 8 nucleotides align to TRBD2. Trimming removed 3 bases from V and 6 bases from J; junction bases left unmatched: 9. There are 16 residues in the CDR3. In germline, CDR1 is KGHSH, CDR2 LQKENI. CDR3 sequence reads: CASSPSRRGGAGELFF. DNA for the CDR3: TGTGCCAGCTCACCCAGCCGTCGGGGGGGCGCCGGGGAGCTGTTTTTT.

The rearrangement joins TRBV27 to TRBJ1-6, with a weak D call TRBD1 (5 bases). The germline CDR1 and CDR2 sequences are MNHEY and SMNVEV (reference sequence). Trimming cost V 5 bases and J 14 bases, with 22 bases left between them. This CDR3 region has 15 residues. This CDR3 reads CASSDPGTSPSTLHF. In DNA form, the CDR3 reads TGTGCCAGCAGTGACCCGGGGACGTCACCGTCGACCCTCCACTTT.

The J gene is TRBJ2-3, the V gene TRBV29-1; 7 positions agree with TRBD2. From germline, CDR1 is SQVTM and CDR2 ANQGSEA. This CDR3 is built from 14 residues. The ends lost 8 bases at V and 4 bases at J; junction bases unmatched: 12. The CDR3, as DNA: TGCAGCTCAACTCTCAGGGACTATTCAGATACGCAGTATTTT. Amino acid sequence: CSSTLRDYSDTQYF.

This clone was found a few times. The chain has TRBV13 and TRBJ2-7; possible D gene TRBD2, 7 bases. Per the germline V gene, CDR1 is PRHDT and CDR2 is FYEKMQ (reference sequence). V was cut by 1 base and J by 2 bases, with 18 bases left in between. The CDR3 totals 17 residues. CDR3 loop: CASSLVGGPGPTYEQYF. The CDR3 DNA is TGTGCCAGCAGCTTAGTCGGGGGGCCCGGACCTACCTACGAGCAGTACTTC.

The rearrangement joins TRBV5-6 to TRBJ1-2, with D uncertain. The CDR3 has 12 amino acids. Germline V lookup: CDR1 SGHDT, CDR2 YYEEEE. V lost 5 bases to trimming and J lost 5 bases, with 10 bases between them. The CDR3 loop is CASRYLDYGYTF. In DNA, the CDR3 is TGTGCCAGCAGGTATTTGGATTATGGCTACACCTTC.

About this clone itself: One end of the junction does not line up with germline, which may come from a read error. The V call is TRBV5-4, the J call TRBJ2-5, with TRBD2 identical over 16 bases. This CDR3 region has 14 residues. In germline, CDR1 is SGHNT, CDR2 YYREEE (reference sequence). This chain's CDR3 is CASSSGTSGGASHF. CDR3 DNA sequence: TGTGCCAGCAGCTCTGGGACTAGCGGGGGGGCCTCACACTTC.

This chain connects TRBV7-2 to TRBJ1-5; possibly TRBD1 for D (5 bases). Germline V gene sequence: CDR1 SGHTA, CDR2 FQGNSA. The CDR3 loop spans 14 amino acids. V dropped 2 bases and J dropped 6 bases, with 11 bases sitting between them. For the CDR3, the DNA is TGTGCCAGCAGCTTAAGTGGGGACGCTCAGCCCCAGCATTTT. It specifies CASSLSGDAQPQHF.

The chain carries TRBV7-2 and TRBJ2-7, with D possibly called TRBD1 or TRBD2 (5 bases each). The V gene's germline CDR1 is SGHTA and CDR2 FQGNSA. Deletions cut 5 bases from V and 8 bases from J, with 10 bases between. The CDR3 length is 11 residues. CDR3 DNA: TGTGCCAGCAGCCGGGACCGGAAGCAGTACTTC. Encoded protein: CASSRDRKQYF.